Below are 13 T cell receptor beta chains sequenced from a single sample in a study of spatial heterogeneity in lung cancer. The time point was: sample taken at primary tumor resection. From tumor, nontumor lung or frozen PBMC, whole RNA was taken unsorted for sequencing. TCRdb fed the 5' RACE reads into MiXCR, producing one record per CDR3 protein. The sample carries 36,000 or so distinct CDR3 sequences, 4% to 6% recorded once. The material sequenced was PBMCs, taken at surgery. Every receptor here comes from a female donor with early-stage non-small cell lung cancer.

The rearrangement joins TRBV20-1 to TRBJ2-3; 7 nucleotides match TRBD1. The CDR3 is 12 residues long. V was clipped by 7 bases and J by 1 base; unmatched bases: 2. Germline V gene sequence: CDR1 DFQATT, CDR2 SNEGSKA (reference sequence). CDR3 sequence: CSGQGGTDTQYF. In DNA, the CDR3 is TGCAGTGGACAGGGAGGCACAGATACGCAGTATTTT.

The chain links TRBV2 to TRBJ2-7; D assignment may be TRBD1 or TRBD2 (6 bases each). Trimming took 1 base from V and 4 from J, leaving 14 bases between them. There are 15 residues in the CDR3. CDR1 is SNHLY, CDR2 FYNNEI, per germline. The CDR3 sequence is CASSEGPGAMYEQYF. The CDR3 DNA reads as TGTGCCAGCAGTGAAGGACCGGGGGCCATGTACGAGCAGTACTTC. The full variable domain, its missing parts supplied by reference TRBV2 and TRBJ2-7, is EPEVTQTPSHQVTQMGQEVILRCVPISNHLYFYWYRQILGQKVEFLVSFYNNEISEKSEIFDDQFSVERPDGSNFTLKIRSTKLEDSAMYFCASSEGPGAMYEQYFGPGTRLTVT.

This clonotype qualifies as medium-sized. V is TRBV25-1 and J is TRBJ1-2; TRBD1 is a possible D gene (5 bases). The CDR3 is made up of 18 amino acids. The germline gives CDR1 MGHDK, CDR2 SYGVNS. V was clipped by 1 base and J by 4 bases, with 22 bases between them. The CDR3 nucleotides read TGTGCCAGCAGTGAATTAGGGGCCTCGAACACCCACACCTATGGCTACACCTTC. It translates to CASSELGASNTHTYGYTF.

In this sample, this clonotype turned up many times. CDR3: CASSVVTEAFF. The DNA of the CDR3 is TGTGCCAGCAGCGTGGTGACTGAAGCTTTCTTT. The J gene is TRBJ1-1, the V gene TRBV7-9; D unclear. Germline assignment: CDR1 SEHNR and CDR2 FQNEAQ (reference sequence). CDR3 size: 11 residues. V was shortened by 5 bases and J by 5 bases, with 6 bases between the two germline ends.

The CDR3 loop is CASSLRFGANVLTF. DNA of the CDR3: TGTGCCAGCAGCTTGAGGTTCGGGGCCAACGTCCTGACTTTC. This chain links TRBV5-4 with TRBJ2-6; D is unclear. CDR1 is SGHNT and CDR2 is YYREEE in the germline V gene (reference sequence). This CDR3 has 14 amino acids. The V gene lost 1 base and the J gene lost 4 bases, with 6 bases spanning the gap.

Ten or more counts support this clonotype. V is TRBV7-8 and J is TRBJ2-3; D may be TRBD1 (5 bases). Germline V gene sequence: CDR1 SGHVS, CDR2 FQNEAQ. The CDR3 has 15 amino acids. Deletions cut 0 bases from V and 4 bases from J, with 11 bases between. The DNA of the CDR3 is TGTGCCAGCAGCTTAGCGGGGCAATTAGCAGATACGCAGTATTTT. The encoded protein is CASSLAGQLADTQYF. The whole variable domain, filled in from reference TRBV7-8 and TRBJ2-3, reads GAGVSQSPRYKVAKRGQDVALRCDPISGHVSLFWYQQALGQGPEFLTYFQNEAQLDKSGLPSDRFFAERPEGSVSTLKIQRTQQEDSAVYLCASSLAGQLADTQYFGPGTRLTVL.

A note on this clonotype: A much larger clone sits a single nucleotide away, making a read error possible. The chain joins TRBV19 to TRBJ1-5; TRBD1 matches 7 bases. Germline values: CDR1 LNHDA, CDR2 SQIVND (reference sequence). The CDR3 consists of 14 residues. This chain's CDR3 is CVSSTTGNNQPQHF. In nucleotides, the CDR3 is TGTGTCAGTAGTACGACAGGGAACAATCAGCCCCAGCATTTT.

This clonotype was counted at least ten times. V usage is TRBV19 and J usage is TRBJ2-7; 9 bases fit TRBD2. Trimming at V came to 4 bases and at J to 2 bases, leaving 6 bases not matched to a gene. In germline, CDR1 is LNHDA, CDR2 SQIVND (reference sequence). The CDR3 extends over 15 amino acids. In nucleotides, the CDR3 is TGTGCCAGTAGTAATCTCGGGACTAGCCCCTACGAGCAGTACTTC. Amino acid sequence: CASSNLGTSPYEQYF.

This clonotype has at least ten counts. The chain recombines TRBV7-9 with TRBJ2-2, with 9 bases aligning to TRBD1. V trimming: 4 bases; J trimming: 2 bases; junction bases outside the gene matches: 2. Per germline, CDR1 SEHNR and CDR2 FQNEAQ (reference sequence). The CDR3 contains 15 residues. CDR3 amino acids: CASSSTGGNTGELFF. Written as DNA, the CDR3 is TGTGCCAGCAGCTCGACAGGGGGAAACACCGGGGAGCTGTTTTTT. Together with reference TRBV7-9 and TRBJ2-2, the CDR3 gives the full variable domain: DTGVSQNPRHKITKRGQNVTFRCDPISEHNRLYWYRQTLGQGPEFLTYFQNEAQLEKSRLLSDRFSAERPKGSFSTLEIQRTEQGDSAMYLCASSSTGGNTGELFFGEGSRLTVL.

In this sample, this clonotype turned up a few times. This chain uses TRBV5-1 with TRBJ2-5, with TRBD2 as a possible D gene (5 bases). The CDR3 is made up of 15 amino acids. The germline V gene has CDR1 SGHRS and CDR2 YFSETQ. V dropped 0 bases and J dropped 4 bases, with 13 bases sitting between them. The CDR3 DNA reads as TGCGCCAGCAGCTTGGTCGGGGATGTCGGAGAGACCCAGTACTTC. Residues: CASSLVGDVGETQYF.

The chain carries TRBV6-1 and TRBJ1-1; 7 nucleotides agree with TRBD1. From germline, CDR1 is MNHNS and CDR2 SASEGT. V lost 3 bases to trimming and J lost 2 bases; unmatched junction nucleotides: 9. This CDR3 contains 16 residues. CDR3 sequence (DNA): TGTGCCAGCAGTGATGGCCCGGGACAGCCAAACACTGAAGCTTTCTTT. This translates into CASSDGPGQPNTEAFF.

In its sample, this clonotype was seen a few times. J is TRBJ2-7 and V is TRBV7-8; the D gene could be TRBD1 or TRBD2 (5 bases each). Germline loops: CDR1 SGHVS, CDR2 FQNEAQ. Trimming pared 1 base from V and 3 bases from J, leaving 10 bases between. The CDR3 covers 14 residues. The CDR3 here is CASSLGGDHYEQYF. DNA of the CDR3: TGTGCCAGCAGCTTAGGAGGGGACCACTACGAGCAGTACTTC.

This clonotype was observed many times. The chain combines TRBV7-9 with TRBJ2-7, with 7 bases aligning to TRBD1. Trimming took 4 bases from V and 2 from J; bases not matched to a gene: 5. The CDR3 spans 14 residues. Germline V CDR1 and CDR2: SEHNR, FQNEAQ (reference sequence). The CDR3 DNA sequence: TGTGCCAGCAGCTCCGGACAGGTTACCTACGAGCAGTACTTC. It specifies CASSSGQVTYEQYF.